A single sample gave rise to the 24 T cell receptor beta chains below, sequenced in a study of T-cell reconstitution after alpha-beta-depleted transplantation in children. Unique molecular identifiers were built into the TCRbeta library. Using its own MiXCR run on the PCR reads, TCRdb lists one record per CDR3 protein. There are more than 450,000 distinct CDR3 sequences in the sample; approximately 16% occur only once, and approximately 3% lies in the top ten. This sample comprised PBMCs from the stem cell graft donor, obtained from the stem cell graft. Every receptor here comes from a human donor who donated a stem cell graft to a child with acute lymphoblastic leukemia.

This chain joins TRBV7-9 and TRBJ2-7; the D call may be TRBD1 or TRBD2 (5 bases each). Germline V gives CDR1 SEHNR, CDR2 FQNEAQ (reference sequence). The CDR3 runs 13 residues. Trimming took off 5 bases at V and 3 bases at J, with 11 bases between the two ends. In nucleotides, the CDR3 is TGTGCCAGCAGCCGGGACGTCAACTACGAGCAGTACTTC. Translating gives CASSRDVNYEQYF.

This chain's CDR3 is CASSLGLAMQFF. The CDR3 DNA sequence: TGCGCCAGCAGCTTGGGACTAGCGATGCAGTTCTTC. This rearrangement joins TRBV5-1 to TRBJ2-1; the match to TRBD2 covers 8 bases. The germline V gene has CDR1 SGHRS and CDR2 YFSETQ. The trim removed 0 bases at V and 12 bases at J, leaving 2 bases unmatched. The CDR3 sequence is 12 residues long.

This clonotype was observed a few times. The chain couples TRBV20-1 to TRBJ1-6; D remains unclear. The ends were cut back, 5 bases at V and 4 bases at J, with 15 bases in the middle. The germline CDR1 and CDR2 sequences are DFQATT and SNEGSKA (reference sequence). This CDR3 comprises 15 residues. In DNA form, the CDR3 reads TGCAGTGCTCCGGCGGGGATTTTATATAATTCACCCCTCCACTTT. It is translated as CSAPAGILYNSPLHF.

This clonotype was detected many times. The V and J genes are TRBV12-3 or TRBV12-4 and TRBJ1-5; D not certain. The CDR3 spans 13 residues. V lost 9 bases and J 6 bases, leaving 15 bases between the germline ends. CDR3 in DNA: TGTGCCAGTACCCTTGGGCCGGCTCAGCCCCAGCATTTT. Residues: CASTLGPAQPQHF.

V usage is TRBV4-1 and J usage is TRBJ2-2; D not certain. Germline V lookup: CDR1 MGHRA, CDR2 YSYEKL. Trimming shortened V by 0 bases and J by 9 bases, and 8 bases separated the two germline ends. This CDR3 spans 13 amino acids. CDR3 DNA sequence: TGCGCCAGCAGCCAAGATCTGGCATGGGAGCTGTTTTTT. Protein: CASSQDLAWELFF.

This clonotype was detected only a few times. This rearrangement joins TRBV6-2 or TRBV6-3 to TRBJ2-1, with 16 nucleotides matching TRBD2. Trimming at V came to 4 bases and at J to 7 bases, leaving 22 bases not matched to a gene. Germline V gives CDR1 MNHEY, CDR2 SVGEGT. The CDR3 extends over 22 amino acids. CDR3 bases: TGTGCCAGCAGTTCAATATTGACCTGGGGGACTAGCGGGAGGGCATTGGGGAATGAGCAGTTCTTC. Protein: CASSSILTWGTSGRALGNEQFF.

This clonotype has ten or more counts. This chain uses TRBV5-1 with TRBJ1-5; D is uncertain. Germline V gives CDR1 SGHRS, CDR2 YFSETQ. The V gene lost 0 bases and the J gene lost 3 bases, with 7 bases spanning the gap. CDR3 length: 14 amino acids. CDR3 in DNA: TGCGCCAGCAGCTTGGAGGGTTTCAATCAGCCCCAGCATTTT. This translates into CASSLEGFNQPQHF.

This chain joins TRBV7-9 and TRBJ2-7, with D perhaps TRBD1 or TRBD2 (5 bases each). Trimming pared 0 bases from V and 0 bases from J, leaving 9 bases between. The CDR3 has 15 residues. Looked up from germline, CDR1 is SEHNR and CDR2 is FQNEAQ (reference sequence). DNA for the CDR3: TGTGCCAGCAGCTTAGCGAGGGGAAACTCCTACGAGCAGTACTTC. Protein sequence: CASSLARGNSYEQYF.

The CDR3 loop reads CASSATGTGVDNEQFF. The CDR3 nucleotides read TGTGCCAGCAGTGCAACCGGGACAGGGGTTGACAATGAGCAGTTCTTC. The V gene is TRBV27, the J gene TRBJ2-1; TRBD1 agrees at 10 bases. CDR3 length equals 16 residues. Germline V gene sequence: CDR1 MNHEY, CDR2 SMNVEV (reference sequence). V lost 5 bases to trimming and J lost 5 bases; unmatched junction nucleotides: 9.

This clonotype appeared many times. The CDR3 here is CASQDLPHAGNTIYF. The CDR3, as DNA: TGTGCCAGCCAGGATCTTCCTCACGCCGGAAACACCATATATTTT. The chain recombines TRBV5-5 with TRBJ1-3, with D unresolved. Trimming took 7 bases from V and 4 from J, leaving 18 bases between them. Germline V CDR1 and CDR2: SGHKS, YYEKEE (reference sequence). CDR3 size: 15 residues.

The V and J genes are TRBV20-1 and TRBJ2-7; 11 positions agree with TRBD2. CDR1 is DFQATT and CDR2 is SNEGSKA in the germline V gene (reference sequence). The junction had 9 bases not matched to a gene; V was cut back by 4 bases and J by 4 bases. The CDR3 is made up of 15 amino acids. The CDR3 nucleotides read TGCAGTGCTATGGGGTTGACTAGCGGGGATTACGAGCAGTACTTC. It codes for CSAMGLTSGDYEQYF.

This sequence joins TRBV5-1 and TRBJ1-2; D not certain. Germline V lookup: CDR1 SGHRS, CDR2 YFSETQ. Between the trimmed V and J ends, which lost 1 base and 3 bases, there was a span of 16 bases. The CDR3 runs to 16 residues. CDR3 bases: TGCGCCAGCAGCTTGCGAGGCAGGATGAATTACTATGGCTACACCTTC. Translation: CASSLRGRMNYYGYTF.

V gene TRBV6-5 combines with J gene TRBJ2-7, with TRBD2 matching over 8 bases. The germline gives CDR1 MNHEY, CDR2 SVGAGI. V lost 0 bases, J lost 3 bases, and 4 bases stayed unmatched. CDR3 length: 15 residues. The CDR3 reads CASSYSAGGLYEQYF. CDR3 sequence (DNA): TGTGCCAGCAGTTACTCGGCGGGGGGCCTCTACGAGCAGTACTTC.

V is TRBV20-1 and J is TRBJ2-7; D possibly corresponds to TRBD2 (5 bases). The CDR3 sequence is 13 residues long. The V and J ends lost 2 bases and 2 bases respectively, with 10 bases between them. Germline V gene lookup returns CDR1 DFQATT and CDR2 SNEGSKA (reference sequence). CDR3 DNA: TGCAGTGCTAGACTAGTGGGAGCCTACGAGCAGTACTTC. It translates to CSARLVGAYEQYF.

The table lists this clonotype with a few counts. CDR3 DNA: TGTGCCAGCAGCTTATGGACTAGCGGGCCCTTCAATGAGCAGTTCTTC. As protein: CASSLWTSGPFNEQFF. J is TRBJ2-1 and V is TRBV7-3; 11 nucleotides line up with TRBD2. Germline lookup yields CDR1 SGHTA and CDR2 FQGTGA. CDR3 length equals 16 residues. J gave up 6 bases and V 2 bases, and 6 bases lay outside the gene matches.

The V call is TRBV15, the J call TRBJ2-7, with 7 bases identical to TRBD2. The CDR3 contains 12 residues. Unmatched junction bases numbered 0, after V lost 3 bases and J lost 4 bases. CDR1 is LNHNV, CDR2 YYDKDF, per germline (reference sequence). The CDR3 here is CATSRGLYEQYF. The CDR3 nucleotides are TGTGCCACCAGCAGGGGACTATACGAGCAGTACTTC. The variable domain in full, with the rest retrieved from reference TRBV15 and TRBJ2-7, is DAMVIQNPRYQVTQFGKPVTLSCSQTLNHNVMYWYQQKSSQAPKLLFHYYDKDFNNEADTPDNFQSRRPNTSFCFLDIRSPGLGDTAMYLCATSRGLYEQYFGPGTRLTVT.

The table lists this clonotype with a few counts. V usage is TRBV3-1 and J usage is TRBJ2-3; D is possibly TRBD2 (5 bases). The V and J ends lost 0 bases and 7 bases respectively, with 26 bases between them. Looked up from germline, CDR1 is LGHDT and CDR2 is YNNKEL (reference sequence). The CDR3 extends over 19 amino acids. The CDR3 sequence: CASSQDPARADRLDHTQYF. CDR3 nucleotides: TGTGCCAGCAGCCAAGATCCCGCGCGGGCAGACCGCCTGGATCATACGCAGTATTTT.

This clonotype was seen a handful of times. The V and J genes are TRBV4-2 and TRBJ2-7; D unclear. Trimming took 0 bases from V and 4 from J, leaving 13 bases between them. Germline V lookup: CDR1 LGHNA, CDR2 YNFKEQ. The CDR3 totals 15 residues. The CDR3 DNA sequence: TGTGCCAGCAGCCAAGAAGGCGCAGAAATATACGAGCAGTACTTC. This gives the protein CASSQEGAEIYEQYF.

This clonotype was observed a handful of times. The CDR3 nucleotides are TGCGCCAGCAGTGATCATCGGAAAGGCAATCAGCCCCAGCATTTT. Protein: CASSDHRKGNQPQHF. The V gene is TRBV10-2, the J gene TRBJ1-5, with unresolved D. Per germline, CDR1 WSHSY and CDR2 SAAADI. Trimming took 3 bases from V and 2 from J, leaving 11 bases between them. This CDR3 spans 15 amino acids.

This clonotype was observed a few times. The gene calls are TRBV3-1 and TRBJ2-1; D is unresolved. Trimming shortened V by 3 bases and J by 12 bases, and 12 bases separated the two germline ends. Germline loops: CDR1 LGHDT, CDR2 YNNKEL (reference sequence). The CDR3 is made up of 12 amino acids. The CDR3 spells CASSQPNSGQFF. The DNA of the CDR3 is TGTGCCAGCAGCCAGCCCAATAGTGGGCAGTTCTTC.

A single count supports this clonotype. The chain employs TRBV7-3 and TRBJ2-1; perhaps TRBD2 as D (6 bases). The germline V gene has CDR1 SGHTA and CDR2 FQGTGA. V was clipped by 5 bases and J by 6 bases, with 17 bases between them. This CDR3 has 15 amino acids. CDR3 sequence reads: CASSPEGGKSNEQFF. CDR3 DNA sequence: TGTGCCAGCAGCCCGGAAGGAGGGAAAAGCAATGAGCAGTTCTTC.

The genes are TRBV11-1 and TRBJ2-6; D is perhaps TRBD1 or TRBD2 (5 bases each). The CDR3 runs 19 residues. From germline, CDR1 is SGHAT and CDR2 FQDESV (reference sequence). The V and J ends lost 2 bases and 2 bases respectively, with 19 bases between them. CDR3: CASSLYGASGVPGANVLTF. The CDR3 DNA reads as TGTGCCAGCAGCTTATACGGGGCCTCAGGAGTCCCTGGGGCCAACGTCCTGACTTTC. Full variable domain (rest looked up from reference TRBV11-1 and TRBJ2-6): EAEVAQSPRYKITEKSQAVAFWCDPISGHATLYWYRQILGQGPELLVQFQDESVVDDSQLPKDRFSAERLKGVDSTLKIQPAELGDSAMYLCASSLYGASGVPGANVLTFGAGSRLTVL.

This clonotype was counted between two and nine times. The rearrangement links TRBV29-1 to TRBJ1-1, with a tentative D call TRBD1 (5 bases). Per the germline V gene, CDR1 is SQVTM and CDR2 is ANQGSEA. CDR3 length: 15 amino acids. The V and J ends lost 3 bases and 0 bases respectively, with 14 bases between them. CDR3 protein: CSVEVTGSMNTEAFF. As DNA, the CDR3 is TGCAGCGTTGAGGTAACAGGCTCCATGAACACTGAAGCTTTCTTT.

The chain links TRBV29-1 to TRBJ2-1; 8 bases fit TRBD2. The germline V gene encodes CDR1 SQVTM and CDR2 ANQGSEA. The CDR3 consists of 13 residues. With V trimmed by 4 bases and J by 3 bases, 2 bases remained unmatched. The CDR3 coding sequence is TGCAGCGTTGCAGCGGGAGTCTACAATGAGCAGTTCTTC. Translation: CSVAAGVYNEQFF.